Sequencing of this T cell receptor beta chain was carried out in a study of tumor-infiltrating lymphocytes in localized non-small cell lung cancer. Profiling relied on immunoSEQ multiplex PCR, and the TCRdb table lists in-frame clones only, not all of them. The sample records under 8,000 clones, around 82% being singletons. For this clone: Its antigen is unidentified.

Study-wide results and caveats: T-cell fraction did not differ between immunotypes IM1 and IM2. Tumor T-cell fraction from TCR sequencing was not associated with recurrence-free survival (p = 0.61).

Germline CDR1 reads ENHRY; CDR2 reads SYGVKD. Trimming removed 7 bases from V and 2 bases from J, with 18 bases in between. This CDR3 has 16 amino acids. Sequenced: lung tumor tissue. The J gene is TRBJ2-1, the V gene TRBV10-3; D is undetermined. The clonotype was recovered from a human donor with non-small cell lung cancer. The CDR3 nucleotides read TGTGCCATCACCGACCCGACTTCCTTGGCCTACAATGAGCAGTTCTTC. It yields the protein CAITDPTSLAYNEQFF.